This is a list of T cell receptor beta chains from one sample in a study of response to subunit inactivated influenza vaccine. In TCRdb, the RT-PCR reads were re-called with MiXCR into one record per CDR3 protein. The repertoire holds 650,000 to 800,000 distinct CDR3 sequences, with more than 11% as singletons. The input for sequencing was PBMCs from blood, taken less than 15 days before vaccination. Receptors were obtained from a man over 45 who received an inactivated influenza vaccine. Both conserved end residues are part of each CDR3. The D gene is left open where the match is weak. Not all rows give a size; the values are once, few, many and, for expanded clones, a class.

size	V	J	D	DNA	CDR3
few	TRBV7-8	TRBJ2-5	.	TGTGCCAGCAGCCCCCCCGTAAGGGGTGGAGAGACCCAGTACTTC	CASSPPVRGGETQYF
.	TRBV5-1	TRBJ2-2	.	TGCGCCAGCAAGGCCAATGATGGGTCCACCGGGGAGCTGTTTTTT	CASKANDGSTGELFF
few	TRBV4-3	TRBJ2-3	TRBD2	TGCGCCAGCAGCCAAGTCCCAGCGGGAGTAGGGGATACGCAGTATTTT	CASSQVPAGVGDTQYF
few	TRBV19	TRBJ2-1	TRBD2	TGTGCCAGTAAGGGAGGGTCTAGCGGGGTCAATGAGCAGTTCTTC	CASKGGSSGVNEQFF
.	TRBV28	TRBJ2-5	.	TGTGCCAGCAGTTTAAGGGGGGGCGACGGATGGGAGACCCAGTACTTC	CASSLRGGDGWETQYF
.	TRBV20-1	TRBJ2-5	TRBD2	TGCAGTGCCACGACGCTAGCGGGAGTCGAGACCCAGTACTTC	CSATTLAGVETQYF
few	TRBV2	TRBJ2-2	.	TGTGCCACTCTTGCGTTCCGGGACAATGCCTTTAACACCGGGGAGCTGTTTTTT	CATLAFRDNAFNTGELFF
few	TRBV15	TRBJ2-3	.	TGTGCCACCAGCAGAGAAAGCACAGATACGCAGTATTTT	CATSRESTDTQYF
many	TRBV15	TRBJ2-6	.	TGTGCCACCAGTTTGGGAGTCTCTGGGGCCAACGTCCTGACTTTC	CATSLGVSGANVLTF
few	TRBV9	TRBJ1-5	TRBD1	TGTGCCAGCAGCCCTACCCCAGACAGGGCCCAGCCCCAGCATTTT	CASSPTPDRAQPQHF
many	TRBV7-2	TRBJ2-1	.	TGTGCCAGCAGCTTCGGGAGATTAACCTACAATGAGCAGTTCTTC	CASSFGRLTYNEQFF
many	TRBV27	TRBJ2-7	.	TGTGCCAGCAGTTTGTCCGACGAGCAGTACTTC	CASSLSDEQYF
few	TRBV7-2	TRBJ2-2	.	TGTGCCAGCACCTCCCCGGGGGCATACACCGGGGAGCTGTTTTTT	CASTSPGAYTGELFF
many	TRBV4-2	TRBJ1-2	.	TGTGCCAGCAGCCAGAGAATTGAGGCTAACTATGGCTACACCTTC	CASSQRIEANYGYTF
.	TRBV3-1	TRBJ2-3	TRBD2	TGTGCCAGCAGCCAAGGAGGGCGTACCCAGATCAGGACTAGCGCCACAGATACGCAGTATTTT	CASSQGGRTQIRTSATDTQYF
many	TRBV28	TRBJ2-2	.	TGTGCCAGCAGTTTAGGTTTGGGGGAGCTGTTTTTT	CASSLGLGELFF
few	TRBV3-1	TRBJ2-1	TRBD2	TGTGCCAGCAGCCAAGATATGGGGACTAGCCCGTTCTTC	CASSQDMGTSPFF
few	TRBV4-2	TRBJ2-3	TRBD2	TGTGCCAGCAGCCCCTTGCTAGCGGGAGGGGTAGATACGCAGTATTTT	CASSPLLAGGVDTQYF
.	TRBV20-1	TRBJ2-1	.	TGCAGTGCTAGAGATCTCGCCCAAGAGCACTTCTTC	CSARDLAQEHFF
.	TRBV5-1	TRBJ1-5	.	TGCGCCAGCAGCTTGGCCCCCGGGATCAATCAGCCCCAGCATTTT	CASSLAPGINQPQHF
.	TRBV2	TRBJ2-1	TRBD1	TGTGCCAGCCACCAGGACAGGGGGAGTGAGCAGTTCTTC	CASHQDRGSEQFF
few	TRBV30	TRBJ1-5	.	TGTGCCTGGAGTCATTCAGGGAATCAGCCCCAGCATTTT	CAWSHSGNQPQHF
once	TRBV7-3	TRBJ2-7	.	TGTGCCAGCAGCTTAAAGGTCGGCAGCCACTACGAGCAGTACTTC	CASSLKVGSHYEQYF
few	TRBV2	TRBJ2-1	.	TGTGCCAGCGGGGATCGGTACAATGAGCAGTTCTTC	CASGDRYNEQFF
.	TRBV5-1	TRBJ2-3	.	TGCGCCAGCACCCGGGACACAGATACGCAGTATTTT	CASTRDTDTQYF
many	TRBV28	TRBJ1-2	TRBD1	TGTGCCAGCAGTTTCGGACAGGGGGCGGTCGGTGGTGGCTACACCTTC	CASSFGQGAVGGGYTF
many	TRBV5-1	TRBJ2-4	.	TGCGCCAGCAGCTTCGGAGGGGGACTCAAAAACATTCAGTACTTC	CASSFGGGLKNIQYF
.	TRBV27	TRBJ2-5	TRBD1	TGTGCCAGCAGTGCAGGGAGACAGGGGGCTTGGGAGACCCAGTACTTC	CASSAGRQGAWETQYF
.	TRBV4-2	TRBJ2-1	.	TGTGCCAGCAGCCAAGATGGGTCGTTCCAGTTCTTC	CASSQDGSFQFF
few	TRBV20-1	TRBJ1-2	TRBD1	TGCAGTGCGCCGACAGGGCATATCTATGGCTACACCTTC	CSAPTGHIYGYTF
.	TRBV10-3	TRBJ2-2	.	TGTGCCATCAGTCGGGGTGGCACCGGGGAGCTGTTTTTT	CAISRGGTGELFF